These T cell receptor beta chains were read from a single sample in a study of blood T cell repertoires in COVID-19. Assay used: immunoSEQ multiplex PCR; TCRdb lists only in-frame clones, some missing. The table records around 93,000 clones, 82% of them present only once. The specimen was peripheral blood. The receptors shown here come from a man older than 75 with acute or convalescent COVID-19. CDR3s include the opening cysteine and the closing phenylalanine or tryptophan. The D gene is left open where the match is weak. Clone size is given for some rows only: seen once, a few or many times, or a class if the clone is expanded.

v_call	j_call	cdr3_length	clone_size	d_call	cdr3_aa	cdr3_nt
TRBV30	TRBJ1-2	12	-	TRBD1	CAWEQGGGGYTF	TGTGCCTGGGAACAGGGGGGTGGTGGCTACACCTTC
TRBV28	TRBJ2-1	16	-	-	CASSSDSLSSYNEQFF	TGTGCCAGCAGTTCAGACTCGTTAAGCTCCTACAATGAGCAGTTCTTC
TRBV15	TRBJ1-2	15	-	-	CATSRDRGVVRGYTF	TGTGCCACCAGCAGAGATCGGGGAGTCGTTCGGGGCTACACCTTC
TRBV18	TRBJ1-2	16	few	TRBD1	CASSPIRQGARDGYTF	TGTGCCAGCTCACCGATCAGACAGGGGGCGCGGGATGGCTACACCTTC
TRBV11-2	TRBJ2-7	15	once	TRBD1	CASSLVRDRAYEQYF	TGTGCCAGCAGCTTAGTCCGTGACAGGGCCTACGAGCAGTACTTC
TRBV30	TRBJ1-6	14	-	-	CAWSDSFYNSPLHF	TGTGCCTGGAGTGACAGCTTCTATAATTCACCCCTCCACTTT
TRBV5-1	TRBJ2-5	13	-	-	CASSLGSEETQYF	TGCGCCAGCAGCTTGGGGAGTGAAGAGACCCAGTACTTC
TRBV28	TRBJ1-4	14	-	-	CASSFPRDREKLFF	TGTGCCAGCAGTTTCCCCAGGGATCGTGAAAAACTGTTTTTT
TRBV19	TRBJ1-5	16	-	TRBD1	CASSMRQGKVVQPQHF	TGTGCCAGTAGTATGAGACAGGGGAAGGTAGTTCAGCCCCAGCATTTT
TRBV27	TRBJ2-2	12	-	-	CASSFLSGELFF	TGTGCCAGCAGTTTCCTATCCGGGGAGCTGTTTTTT
TRBV6-5	TRBJ1-3	14	-	TRBD1	CASSSTGLGNTIYF	TGTGCCAGCAGTTCGACAGGGTTAGGAAACACCATATATTTT
TRBV9	TRBJ2-3	16	few	TRBD1	CASSVRTGGGTDTQYF	TGTGCCAGCAGCGTACGGACAGGGGGAGGCACAGATACGCAGTATTTT
TRBV7-2	TRBJ2-7	17	-	TRBD1	CASSLAIGQGRAYEQYF	TGTGCCAGCAGCTTAGCGATTGGACAGGGGCGAGCCTACGAGCAGTACTTC
TRBV7-9	TRBJ1-3	16	-	TRBD1	CASSQSDRNSGNTIYF	TGTGCCAGCAGCCAATCGGACAGGAACTCTGGAAACACCATATATTTT
TRBV15	TRBJ2-2	16	-	-	CATSRVTGRDTGELFF	TGTGCCACCAGCAGAGTTACAGGGCGGGACACCGGGGAGCTGTTTTTT
TRBV28	TRBJ1-2	13	-	-	CASSILGAYGYTF	TGTGCCAGCAGTATCCTTGGGGCCTATGGCTACACCTTC
TRBV30	TRBJ2-7	11	-	-	CAWKRDYEQYF	TGTGCCTGGAAGAGGGACTACGAGCAGTACTTC
TRBV7-9	TRBJ2-7	13	-	-	CASNPDSTYEQYF	TGTGCCAGCAATCCAGACAGCACCTACGAGCAGTACTTC
TRBV11-2	TRBJ1-2	15	-	TRBD1	CASSPEGTGGVGYTF	TGTGCCAGCAGCCCCGAGGGGACAGGGGGCGTCGGCTACACCTTC
TRBV29-1	TRBJ2-1	11	-	-	CSVFRGHEQFF	TGCAGCGTTTTTAGGGGCCATGAGCAGTTCTTC
TRBV18	TRBJ2-7	14	-	-	CASSSPHDSYEQYF	TGTGCCAGCTCATCGCCTCATGACAGCTACGAGCAGTACTTC
TRBV30	TRBJ1-5	15	-	-	CAWSVGLGHGQPQHF	TGTGCCTGGAGTGTCGGCCTAGGACATGGGCAGCCCCAGCATTTT
TRBV5-8	TRBJ1-2	13	-	-	CASSFIQVYGYTF	TGTGCCAGCAGCTTTATCCAGGTGTATGGCTACACCTTC
TRBV19	TRBJ1-5	13	-	TRBD1	CASSDRGDQPQHF	TGTGCCAGTAGTGACAGGGGAGATCAGCCCCAGCATTTT
TRBV19	TRBJ2-1	14	-	TRBD2	CASKANSGRGEQFF	TGTGCCAGTAAGGCTAATAGCGGGAGGGGTGAGCAGTTCTTC
TRBV5-6	TRBJ1-2	13	-	TRBD1	CASSLDRGHGYTF	TGTGCCAGCAGCTTGGACAGGGGGCATGGCTACACCTTC
TRBV5-5	TRBJ1-2	16	once	TRBD1	CASSPFTGGDDYGYTF	TGTGCCAGCAGCCCCTTCACAGGGGGCGACGACTATGGCTACACCTTC
TRBV28	TRBJ2-5	11	-	-	CASSLGATQYF	TGTGCCAGCAGTTTAGGGGCGACCCAGTACTTC
TRBV3-1/TRBV3-2	TRBJ1-5	15	-	-	CASSENFQGNQPQHF	TGTGCCAGCAGCGAGAATTTTCAGGGGAACCAGCCCCAGCATTTT
TRBV6-5	TRBJ2-5	13	-	-	CASSYSSQETQYF	TGTGCCAGCAGTTACTCCAGTCAAGAGACCCAGTACTTC
TRBV5-1	TRBJ1-2	16	-	TRBD1	CASSFTGTGGAGGYTF	TGCGCCAGCAGCTTCACCGGGACAGGGGGCGCTGGGGGCTACACCTTC
TRBV11-2	TRBJ1-1	18	-	-	CASSPRGGVWGLNTEAFF	TGTGCCAGCAGCCCCCGCGGAGGGGTATGGGGCTTGAACACTGAAGCTTTCTTT
TRBV6-1	TRBJ1-5	14	-	TRBD1	CASRGTGANQPQHF	TGTGCCAGCAGGGGAACAGGGGCTAATCAGCCCCAGCATTTT
TRBV6-2/TRBV6-3	TRBJ2-7	15	-	-	CASSYSLAQYYEQYF	TGTGCCAGCAGTTACTCGCTAGCGCAATACTACGAGCAGTACTTC
TRBV7-2	TRBJ2-7	15	-	TRBD1	CASSLAKGQPYEQYF	TGTGCCAGCAGCTTAGCGAAGGGACAGCCCTACGAGCAGTACTTC
TRBV11-2	TRBJ1-4	15	-	-	CASSPRLQQNEKLFF	TGTGCCAGCAGCCCCCGGCTTCAACAGAATGAAAAACTGTTTTTT
TRBV4-3	TRBJ1-6	14	-	-	CASSQEQVNSPLHF	TGCGCCAGCAGCCAAGAACAAGTTAATTCACCCCTCCACTTT
TRBV5-6	TRBJ2-7	12	few	TRBD2	CASSRGERGQYF	TGTGCCAGCAGCCGGGGGGAGCGGGGGCAGTACTTC
TRBV18	TRBJ2-7	15	-	TRBD1	CASSPKGQGAGEQYF	TGTGCCAGCTCACCCAAGGGACAGGGGGCAGGAGAGCAGTACTTC
TRBV9	TRBJ1-5	13	-	TRBD1	CASSTTGVQPQHF	TGTGCCAGCAGCACGACAGGGGTTCAGCCCCAGCATTTT
TRBV19	TRBJ2-6	17	-	-	CASSPRAGGSGANVLTF	TGTGCCAGTAGTCCCCGGGCCGGAGGCTCTGGGGCCAACGTCCTGACTTTC
TRBV5-4	TRBJ1-1	15	-	-	CASSLAGRGYTEAFF	TGTGCCAGCAGCTTGGCCGGGAGGGGTTATACTGAAGCTTTCTTT
TRBV28	TRBJ1-3	16	-	TRBD1	CASSSYDRGPGNTIYF	TGTGCCAGCAGTTCCTACGACAGGGGCCCTGGAAACACCATATATTTT
TRBV25-1	TRBJ1-4	14	few	-	CASSLGGWDEKLFF	TGTGCCAGCAGCTTAGGAGGGTGGGATGAAAAACTGTTTTTT
TRBV30	TRBJ1-2	14	once	-	CAWSEKGINYGYTF	TGTGCCTGGAGTGAGAAGGGGATTAACTATGGCTACACCTTC
TRBV29-1	TRBJ2-2	15	-	-	CSVVKGTHNTGELFF	TGCAGCGTTGTAAAAGGGACTCACAACACCGGGGAGCTGTTTTTT
TRBV28	TRBJ1-3	13	-	-	CASLTGSGNTIYF	TGTGCCAGCCTTACAGGCTCTGGAAACACCATATATTTT
TRBV20-1	TRBJ2-7	11	-	-	CSGTPLYEQYF	TGCAGTGGGACACCTTTGTACGAGCAGTACTTC
TRBV5-6	TRBJ1-6	15	-	TRBD1	CASSSRGLYNSPLHF	TGTGCCAGCAGCTCAAGGGGGCTCTATAATTCACCCCTCCACTTT
TRBV15	TRBJ1-5	15	-	TRBD1	CATSKTTGEGQPQHF	TGTGCCACCAGCAAAACGACAGGGGAGGGTCAGCCCCAGCATTTT
TRBV29-1	TRBJ2-1	14	-	TRBD2	CSVGGLAGVYEQFF	TGCAGCGTTGGGGGACTAGCGGGAGTGTATGAGCAGTTCTTC
TRBV19	TRBJ1-5	14	-	-	CASTEGYSNQPQHF	TGTGCCAGTACCGAGGGCTATAGCAATCAGCCCCAGCATTTT
TRBV9	TRBJ1-3	13	-	-	CASSFGGQNTIYF	TGTGCCAGCAGCTTCGGGGGGCAGAACACCATATATTTT